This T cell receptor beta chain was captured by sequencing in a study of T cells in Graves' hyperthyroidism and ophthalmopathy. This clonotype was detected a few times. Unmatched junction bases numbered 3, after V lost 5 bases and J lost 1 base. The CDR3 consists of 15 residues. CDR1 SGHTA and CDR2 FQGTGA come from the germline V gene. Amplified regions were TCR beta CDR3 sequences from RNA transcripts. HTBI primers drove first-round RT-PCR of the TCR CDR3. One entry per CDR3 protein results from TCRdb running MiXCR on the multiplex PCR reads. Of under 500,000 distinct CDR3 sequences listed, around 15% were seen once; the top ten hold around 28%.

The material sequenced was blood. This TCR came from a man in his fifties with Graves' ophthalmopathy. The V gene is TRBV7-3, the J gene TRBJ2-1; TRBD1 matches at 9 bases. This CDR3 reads CASSRDRASYNEQFF. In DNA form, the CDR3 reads TGTGCCAGCAGCAGGGACAGGGCATCCTACAATGAGCAGTTCTTC.